Listed below are T cell receptor beta chains from one sample, sequenced in a study of blood T cell repertoires in COVID-19. TCRdb's table, derived via immunoSEQ multiplex PCR, lists solely in-frame clones and lacks some. The sample has about 160,000 clones; about 85% are singletons. Input material: peripheral blood. These receptors came from a human donor with acute or convalescent COVID-19. The donor label of this sample is uncertain. CDR3s include the opening cysteine and the closing phenylalanine or tryptophan. The order of the fields is D gene, clone size, J gene, V gene, CDR3 protein, CDR3 DNA. The D gene is left open where the match is weak. Expanded clones get a size class; other rows say once, few or many, or leave the size out.

>-|few|TRBJ1-1|TRBV24-1
CATSDFSGKAFF
TGTGCCACCAGTGATTTTTCGGGTAAAGCTTTCTTT
>TRBD1|-|TRBJ1-5|TRBV28
CASSFSQGAGTQPQHF
TGTGCCAGCAGTTTCAGCCAGGGGGCAGGTACGCAGCCCCAGCATTTT
>TRBD1|-|TRBJ1-1|TRBV7-2
CASSTSGTASFEAFF
TGTGCCAGCAGCACCTCCGGGACAGCAAGCTTTGAAGCTTTCTTT
>TRBD2|-|TRBJ2-5|TRBV7-3
CASSRRGLAQETQYF
TGTGCCAGCAGCCGCCGTGGACTAGCACAAGAGACCCAGTACTTC
>TRBD1|few|TRBJ1-2|TRBV5-6
CASSLGDRNNYGYTF
TGTGCCAGCAGCTTGGGGGACAGAAATAACTATGGCTACACCTTC
>TRBD1|-|TRBJ2-7|TRBV5-1
CASSYGQGASSEQYF
TGCGCCAGCAGCTACGGACAGGGGGCTTCATCCGAGCAGTACTTC
>TRBD2|-|TRBJ2-3|TRBV2
CASSVGGGTDTQYF
TGTGCCAGCAGTGTCGGGGGGGGCACAGATACGCAGTATTTT
>TRBD1|-|TRBJ1-1|TRBV18
CASSADRANTEAFF
TGTGCCAGCTCCGCCGACAGGGCGAACACTGAAGCTTTCTTT
>TRBD2|-|TRBJ2-1|TRBV3-1/TRBV3-2
CASSQGGTSRYNEQFF
TGTGCCAGCAGCCAAGGGGGGACTAGCAGGTACAATGAGCAGTTCTTC
>TRBD1|-|TRBJ2-7|TRBV7-8
CASSLSRQGSYEQYF
TGTGCCAGCAGCTTATCGAGACAGGGCTCCTACGAGCAGTACTTC
>-|-|TRBJ2-5|TRBV5-1
CASSFGQIQETQYF
TGCGCCAGCAGCTTCGGACAGATACAAGAGACCCAGTACTTC
>TRBD1|-|TRBJ1-1|TRBV19
CASSLGTGGTEAFF
TGTGCCAGTAGCCTCGGGACAGGGGGCACTGAAGCTTTCTTT
>-|-|TRBJ1-3|TRBV4-3
CASSQVLARGVEGNTIYF
TGCGCCAGCAGCCAAGTCCTAGCGCGGGGGGTTGAAGGAAACACCATATATTTT
>TRBD2|-|TRBJ2-1|TRBV10-3
CAISDYTGGNEQFF
TGTGCCATCAGTGACTACACGGGGGGGAATGAGCAGTTCTTC
>-|-|TRBJ1-2|TRBV18
CASSPRNSSREARGYTF
TGTGCCAGCTCACCCCGAAACTCGTCCAGGGAGGCTCGTGGCTACACCTTC
>-|-|TRBJ2-7|TRBV30
CAWGGPYYEQYF
TGTGCCTGGGGGGGGCCCTACTACGAGCAGTACTTC
>TRBD1|few|TRBJ1-1|TRBV19
CATWDRGLTEAFF
TGTGCCACCTGGGACAGGGGGCTTACTGAAGCTTTCTTT
>-|-|TRBJ2-1|TRBV9
CASSVGRVTYNEQFF
TGTGCCAGCAGCGTAGGTAGAGTTACCTACAATGAGCAGTTCTTC
>-|-|TRBJ1-1|TRBV29-1
CSVGKGRWTEAFF
TGCAGCGTGGGGAAGGGGCGATGGACTGAAGCTTTCTTT
>TRBD1|-|TRBJ2-4|TRBV9
CASSDSRDRGNQNIQYF
TGTGCCAGCAGCGATAGCCGGGACAGGGGTAACCAAAACATTCAGTACTTC
>-|-|TRBJ2-1|TRBV6-5
CASSQGSSYNEQFF
TGTGCCAGCAGTCAGGGGAGCTCCTACAATGAGCAGTTCTTC
>-|-|TRBJ1-6|TRBV7-8
CASSLAPGIANSPLHF
TGTGCCAGCAGCTTAGCTCCGGGGATAGCTAATTCACCCCTCCACTTT
>-|-|TRBJ1-1|TRBV5-1
CASSLFWEHTEAFF
TGCGCCAGCAGCTTGTTTTGGGAGCACACTGAAGCTTTCTTT
>TRBD2|-|TRBJ2-5|TRBV7-3
CASSPTPGTSGGAKTQYF
TGTGCCAGCAGCCCGACCCCCGGGACTAGCGGGGGGGCGAAGACCCAGTACTTC
>TRBD1|-|TRBJ2-1|TRBV28
CASSFGQGAVYNEQFF
TGTGCCAGCAGTTTTGGTCAGGGGGCCGTCTACAATGAGCAGTTCTTC
>-|-|TRBJ1-5|TRBV27
CASSLRPQTFNQPQHF
TGTGCCAGCAGTTTAAGGCCCCAGACATTCAATCAGCCCCAGCATTTT
>-|-|TRBJ2-5|TRBV9
CASSGSGETQYF
TGTGCCAGCAGCGGTTCGGGGGAGACCCAGTACTTC
>-|few|TRBJ1-6|TRBV29-1
CSASTGSYNSPLHF
TGCAGCGCCTCGACAGGTTCTTATAATTCACCCCTCCACTTT
>-|-|TRBJ1-4|TRBV4-2
CASRPSRGHEKLFF
TGTGCCAGCAGACCCTCAAGGGGCCATGAAAAACTGTTTTTT
>TRBD1|-|TRBJ1-4|TRBV19
CASSISGQGEKLFF
TGTGCCAGTAGTATCTCGGGACAGGGTGAAAAACTGTTTTTT
>-|-|TRBJ1-2|TRBV3-1/TRBV3-2
CASSQTGGGNYGYTF
TGTGCCAGCAGCCAAACGGGGGGCGGGAACTATGGCTACACCTTC
>TRBD2|-|TRBJ2-2|TRBV5-4
CASSLVLLAGALDTGELFF
TGTGCCAGCAGCTTGGTATTACTAGCGGGGGCCCTCGACACCGGGGAGCTGTTTTTT
>TRBD1|-|TRBJ1-6|TRBV18
CASSPRQGEEPLHF
TGTGCCAGCTCACCCAGACAGGGGGAAGAGCCCCTCCACTTT
>TRBD2|-|TRBJ2-1|TRBV6-5
CASSQTSGGAYEQFF
TGTGCCAGCAGCCAGACTAGCGGGGGGGCCTATGAGCAGTTCTTC
>TRBD1|many|TRBJ2-4|TRBV7-9
CASSLGTGMGNIQYF
TGTGCCAGCAGCTTAGGGACAGGGATGGGAAACATTCAGTACTTC
>-|-|TRBJ2-2|TRBV3-1/TRBV3-2
CASVLRENTGELFF
TGTGCCAGCGTTCTCCGGGAGAACACCGGGGAGCTGTTTTTT
>-|once|TRBJ1-4|TRBV28
CASRKWGRGNEKLFF
TGTGCCAGCAGGAAGTGGGGGAGGGGTAATGAAAAACTGTTTTTT